This paragraph reports one T cell receptor (beta chain). The sample belongs to a study of T cell changes during pregnancy in multiple sclerosis. Assay: immunoSEQ multiplex PCR; the TCRdb copy retains only in-frame clones and omits some. The repertoire includes about 68,000 clones, about 91% of them detected once, and around 1.3% sits in the top ten. V lost 1 base to trimming and J lost 2 bases, with 13 bases between them. Germline V gene data show CDR1 as SGHAT and CDR2 as FQNNGV. This CDR3 is 16 amino acids long. The J gene is TRBJ2-3, the V gene TRBV11-2; a weak D match, TRBD2 (6 bases). This material consisted of peripheral blood, taken in the second trimester of pregnancy. The receptor was derived from a female donor in good health, enrolled as a control in a pregnancy study. The CDR3 DNA reads as TGTGCCAGCAGCTTAGTGGGTAGCGGATACACAGATACGCAGTATTTT. Its translation is CASSLVGSGYTDTQYF.